This T cell receptor beta chain was captured by sequencing in a study of cytomegalovirus exposure and HLA in healthy donors. TCRdb's table, derived via immunoSEQ multiplex PCR, lists solely in-frame clones and lacks some. The data hold tens of thousands of clones, with 85% to 95% observed a single time. Trimming took off 6 bases at V and 5 bases at J, with 12 bases between the two ends. The CDR3 covers 13 residues. Germline-derived CDR1 and CDR2 are SGHRS and YFSETQ. Concerning this clone: Its antigen remains unknown.

The approximately 120-subject validation cohort, separate from the roughly 670-subject first cohort, included the donors. Overall study findings and caveats: The classifier was said to identify cytomegalovirus status with high specificity and sensitivity. The authors confirmed in vitro that three CMV-associated chains were specific for CMV antigens. Cytomegalovirus-associated status was assigned to 164 TCR beta chains.

This receptor was identified in a young woman in good health and CMV-seropositive. V is TRBV5-1 and J is TRBJ2-1, with a tentative D call TRBD2 (5 bases). Material: PBMCs. CDR3 loop: CASTLDSNNEQFF. CDR3 coding DNA: TGCGCCAGCACCCTGGACTCAAACAATGAGCAGTTCTTC.